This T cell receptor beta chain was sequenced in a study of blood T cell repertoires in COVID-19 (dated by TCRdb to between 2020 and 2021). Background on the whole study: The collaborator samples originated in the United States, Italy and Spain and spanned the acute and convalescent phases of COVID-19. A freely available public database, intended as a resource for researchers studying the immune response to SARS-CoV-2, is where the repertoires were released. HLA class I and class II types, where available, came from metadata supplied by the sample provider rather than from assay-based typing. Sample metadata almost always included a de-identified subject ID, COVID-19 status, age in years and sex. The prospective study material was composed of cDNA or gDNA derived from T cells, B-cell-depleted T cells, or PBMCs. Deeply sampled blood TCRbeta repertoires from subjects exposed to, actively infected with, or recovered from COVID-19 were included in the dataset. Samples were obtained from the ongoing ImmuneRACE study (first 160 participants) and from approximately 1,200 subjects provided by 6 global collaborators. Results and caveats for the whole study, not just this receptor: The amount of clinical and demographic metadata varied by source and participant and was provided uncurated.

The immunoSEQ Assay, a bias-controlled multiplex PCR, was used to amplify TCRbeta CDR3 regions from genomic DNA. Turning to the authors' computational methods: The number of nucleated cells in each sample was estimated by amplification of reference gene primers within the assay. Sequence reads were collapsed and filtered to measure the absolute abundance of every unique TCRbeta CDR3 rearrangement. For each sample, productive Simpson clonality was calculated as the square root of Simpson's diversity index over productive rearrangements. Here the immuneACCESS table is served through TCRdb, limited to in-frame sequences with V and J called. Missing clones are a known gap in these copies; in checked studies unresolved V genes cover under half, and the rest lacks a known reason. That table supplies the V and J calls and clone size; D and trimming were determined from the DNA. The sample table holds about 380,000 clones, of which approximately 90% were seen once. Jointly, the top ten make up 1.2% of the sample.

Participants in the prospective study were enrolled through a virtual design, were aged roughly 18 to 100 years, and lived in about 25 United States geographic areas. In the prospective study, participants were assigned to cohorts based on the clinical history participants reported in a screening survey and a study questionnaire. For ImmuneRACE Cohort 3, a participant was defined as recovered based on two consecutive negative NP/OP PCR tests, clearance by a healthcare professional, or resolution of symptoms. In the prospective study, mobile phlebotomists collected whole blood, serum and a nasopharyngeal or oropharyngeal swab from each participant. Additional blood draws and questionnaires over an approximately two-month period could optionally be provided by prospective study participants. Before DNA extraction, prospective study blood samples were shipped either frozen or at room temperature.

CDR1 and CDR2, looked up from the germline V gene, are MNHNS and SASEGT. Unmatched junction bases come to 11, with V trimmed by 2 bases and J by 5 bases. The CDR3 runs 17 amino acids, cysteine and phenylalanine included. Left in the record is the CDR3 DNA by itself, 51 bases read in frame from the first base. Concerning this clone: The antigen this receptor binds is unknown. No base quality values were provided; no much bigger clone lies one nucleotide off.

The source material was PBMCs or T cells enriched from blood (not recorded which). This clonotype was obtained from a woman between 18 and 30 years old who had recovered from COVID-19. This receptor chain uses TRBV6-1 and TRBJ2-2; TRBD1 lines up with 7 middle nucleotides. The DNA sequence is TGTGCCAGCAGTGAATACAATGGACAGGTGAAAACCGGGGAGCTGTTTTTT. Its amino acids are CASSEYNGQVKTGELFF.